Reported below is one TCR beta chain. The antigen it recognizes is unknown. Base qualities are not recorded, but no much larger clone differs from it by a single base. Interpreted using the paper, the time point label stands for: approximately 40 days after influenza vaccine administration. This record comes from a study of response to subunit inactivated influenza vaccine (dated by TCRdb to the late 2010s). For the study in its entirety: Deep quantitative profiling of the T cell receptor repertoire was used in the study to follow responses to a trivalent subunit inactivated influenza vaccine. The full study reports these points: The authors suggested that each seasonal influenza vaccination may recruit only a limited number of new T cells.

Library construction relied on RT-PCR. The run used an Illumina HiSeq 2500. TCRdb's own reprocessing of the public reads used fastp at Q25 and MiXCR and kept productive beta chains. For every CDR3 protein sequence, its rows merge into one entry that carries the most common genes and DNA. The sample contains about 530,000 distinct CDR3 sequences, 10% to 15% of them found a single time. Over 10% of the sample comes from the top ten. Trimmed from V: 4 bases; trimmed from J: 3 bases; junction bases lacking a gene match: 9. CDR1 SGHDT and CDR2 YYEEEE are derived from the germline V gene. The CDR3 numbers 18 residues from cysteine through phenylalanine. Here the CDR3 DNA is all that survives: 54 bases in frame from base 1.

The chain links TRBV5-6 with TRBJ2-6; TRBD1 fits 11 bases in the junction. The clonotype comes from a man aged 50 to 59 who received an inactivated influenza vaccine. Donor details come from another sample of the same person, matched by shared clones. Specimen: PBMCs from blood, collected more than 35 days after vaccination. CDR3 reads: CASSRDRGSFFGANVLTF. DNA sequence: TGTGCCAGCAGCAGGGACAGGGGGTCGTTCTTTGGGGCCAACGTCCTGACTTTC. With the portions outside the CDR3 filled from the reference TRBV5-6 and TRBJ2-6 genes, the complete variable region becomes DAGVTQSPTHLIKTRGQQVTLRCSPKSGHDTVSWYQQALGQGPQFIFQYYEEEERQRGNFPDRFSGHQFPNYSSELNVNALLLGDSALYLCASSRDRGSFFGANVLTFGAGSRLTVL.